Listed below are T cell receptor beta chains from one sample, sequenced in a study of control samples from healthy donors and cancer patients. TCRdb's table, derived via immunoSEQ multiplex PCR, lists solely in-frame clones and lacks some. This sample has some 120,000 clones, with about 90% found just once. Sequenced input: blood. Receptors were obtained from a man between 50 and 59 years old in good health. Both conserved end residues are part of each CDR3.

V: TRBV6-1; J: TRBJ1-5; CDR3: CASSARTRLGGIMNQPQHF
V: TRBV5-1; J: TRBJ2-3; CDR3: CASSFGSGGVTDTQYF
V: TRBV20-1; J: TRBJ2-1; CDR3: CSPGGYNEQFF
V: TRBV18; J: TRBJ1-1; CDR3: CASSPAKGMNTEAFF
V: TRBV6-4; J: TRBJ1-2; CDR3: CASSDSGSGGYTF
V: TRBV2; J: TRBJ2-3; CDR3: CASSAGGRPGTQYF
V: TRBV7-9; J: TRBJ1-1; CDR3: CASIKGEVNTEAFF
V: TRBV4-2; J: TRBJ2-3; CDR3: CASSQGQGPSTDTQYF
V: TRBV5-5; J: TRBJ1-1; CDR3: CASSLAGTAANTEAFF
V: TRBV3-1/TRBV3-2; J: TRBJ2-5; CDR3: CASSQDVAQETQYF
V: TRBV6-5; J: TRBJ2-7; CDR3: CASNVGGSYEQYF